The 14 T cell receptor beta chains presented below share a single source sample, sequenced in a study of molecular identifiers for immune sequencing clone quantification. One entry per CDR3 protein results from TCRdb running MiXCR on the PCR reads. The table lists around 65,000 distinct CDR3 sequences, roughly 20% of them singletons, with 1.5% to 1.9% in the top ten. Sequences were obtained from naive CD8+ T cells from blood, with Jurkat cell RNA spiked in. Regarding subset: FACS-sorted CD8+CD4-CCR7+CD45RA+ naive T cells. These receptors were obtained from a human donor in good health. Some libraries in this study had Jurkat cell RNA spiked in.

This clonotype was detected a few times. V and J are TRBV9 and TRBJ2-7, with 12 bases identical to TRBD2. Germline CDR1 reads SGDLS; CDR2 reads YYNGEE. The CDR3 totals 16 residues. V was pared by 0 bases and J by 5 bases, with 6 bases of the junction left unmatched. In DNA, the CDR3 is TGTGCCAGCAGCGTAGGACTAGCGGGAGTCAGGAACGAGCAGTACTTC. This sequence encodes CASSVGLAGVRNEQYF.

This clonotype was detected ten times or more. J is TRBJ2-2 and V is TRBV7-9, with 7 bases identical to TRBD1. V shed 7 bases, J shed 2 bases, and the junction held 4 bases outside the gene matches. CDR1 and CDR2 from the germline V gene are SEHNR and FQNEAQ (reference sequence). The CDR3 is made up of 14 amino acids. The CDR3: CASKGQPNTGELFF. The CDR3 bases are TGTGCCAGCAAGGGACAGCCAAACACCGGGGAGCTGTTTTTT.

This clonotype occurred many times. This chain uses TRBV7-6 with TRBJ2-2, with TRBD2 matching 13 bases. CDR3 length equals 19 residues. Germline lookup yields CDR1 SGHVS and CDR2 FNYEAQ. Trimming at V came to 5 bases and at J to 1 base, leaving 10 bases not matched to a gene. The CDR3 nucleotides are TGTGCCAGCAGCCTCGGGACTAGCGGGACCTTCATGAACACCGGGGAGCTGTTTTTT. This codes for CASSLGTSGTFMNTGELFF. The complete variable domain, with remaining parts taken from reference TRBV7-6 and TRBJ2-2, reads GAGVSQSPRYKVTKRGQDVALRCDPISGHVSLYWYRQALGQGPEFLTYFNYEAQQDKSGLPNDRFSAERPEGSISTLTIQRTEQRDSAMYRCASSLGTSGTFMNTGELFFGEGSRLTVL.

At least ten counts were recorded for this clonotype. The genes are TRBV25-1 and TRBJ2-5, with 9 bases lining up with TRBD1. CDR1 is MGHDK and CDR2 is SYGVNS in the germline V gene. Germline trimming cut 8 bases from V and 3 bases from J; bases unmatched to any gene: 7. This CDR3 region has 14 residues. The CDR3 DNA follows: TGTGCCAGCGGGACGACAGGGGGAAAAGAGACCCAGTACTTC. This sequence encodes CASGTTGGKETQYF. Based on the CDR3 plus reference TRBV25-1 and TRBJ2-5, the full variable domain is EADIYQTPRYLVIGTGKKITLECSQTMGHDKMYWYQQDPGMELHLIHYSYGVNSTEKGDLSSESTVSRIRTEHFPLTLESARPSHTSQYLCASGTTGGKETQYFGPGTRLLVL.

Ten or more counts support this clonotype. The chain recombines TRBV27 with TRBJ2-3, with TRBD2 as a possible D gene (5 bases). This CDR3 region has 14 residues. Trimming took off 9 bases at V and 0 bases at J, with 13 bases between the two ends. Per germline, CDR1 MNHEY and CDR2 SMNVEV (reference sequence). The DNA for the CDR3 is TGTGCCAGTTCAGGACTCACTAGCACAGATACGCAGTATTTT. It is translated as CASSGLTSTDTQYF.

This clonotype has at least ten counts. V gene TRBV11-3 combines with J gene TRBJ2-7, with TRBD2 as a possible D gene (5 bases). This CDR3 comprises 16 residues. Between the trimmed V and J ends, which lost 4 bases and 0 bases, there was a span of 16 bases. Per germline, CDR1 SGHNT and CDR2 YENEEA. The CDR3 sequence: CASSSVEGGSSYEQYF. CDR3 sequence (DNA): TGTGCCAGCAGCTCAGTTGAGGGCGGAAGCTCCTACGAGCAGTACTTC. Complete variable domain (other parts from reference TRBV11-3 and TRBJ2-7): EAGVVQSPRYKIIEKKQPVAFWCNPISGHNTLYWYLQNLGQGPELLIRYENEEAVDDSQLPKDRFSAERLKGVDSTLKIQPAELGDSAVYLCASSSVEGGSSYEQYFGPGTRLTVT.

In its sample, this clonotype was seen many times. The chain has TRBV20-1 and TRBJ2-3, with 12 positions matching TRBD2. The germline gives CDR1 DFQATT, CDR2 SNEGSKA (reference sequence). V was clipped by 1 base and J by 1 base; unmatched bases: 3. The CDR3 has 16 amino acids. CDR3 DNA sequence: TGCAGTGCTAGAGGTCTAGCGGGAGGGCGCACAGATACGCAGTATTTT. This encodes CSARGLAGGRTDTQYF.

This clonotype was seen a handful of times. The chain employs TRBV12-3 or TRBV12-4 and TRBJ2-1; D might be TRBD1 (5 bases). The CDR3 consists of 12 residues. V was pared by 6 bases and J by 7 bases, with 10 bases between. Here the CDR3 DNA reads TGTGCCAGCAGGCAGGACAATAATGAGCAGTTCTTC. Its translation is CASRQDNNEQFF.

This clonotype was counted ten times or more. The chain carries TRBV5-5 and TRBJ1-1; D not resolved. This CDR3 contains 13 residues. V lost 0 bases and J lost 6, with 9 bases in between. Germline V lookup: CDR1 SGHKS, CDR2 YYEKEE (reference sequence). DNA for the CDR3: TGTGCCAGCAGCTTGGAAGTTATATCTGAAGCTTTCTTT. This sequence encodes CASSLEVISEAFF.

At least ten counts were recorded for this clonotype. V is TRBV5-1 and J is TRBJ2-7; the D gene could be TRBD1 or TRBD2 (5 bases each). Germline V lookup: CDR1 SGHRS, CDR2 YFSETQ. This CDR3 comprises 15 residues. Deletions cut 0 bases from V and 3 bases from J, with 13 bases between. In DNA, the CDR3 is TGCGCCAGCAGCTTGGGACTCGGGGCTGGCTACGAGCAGTACTTC. As protein: CASSLGLGAGYEQYF.

This clonotype was picked up a small number of times. This chain uses TRBV29-1 with TRBJ2-7, with D perhaps TRBD2 (5 bases). CDR1 and CDR2 from the germline V gene are SQVTM and ANQGSEA. The CDR3 spans 13 residues. Trimming took 1 base from V and 2 from J, leaving 9 bases between them. The CDR3 here is CSVEGSVPYEQYF. In nucleotides, the CDR3 is TGCAGCGTTGAAGGTAGCGTCCCCTACGAGCAGTACTTC.

This clonotype occurred many times. The chain links TRBV20-1 to TRBJ2-7, with D unresolved. Germline-derived CDR1 and CDR2 are DFQATT and SNEGSKA (reference sequence). V shed 3 bases and J shed 3 bases, with 6 bases lying between them. CDR3 length: 11 residues. In DNA, the CDR3 is TGCAGTGCTAGCGAAGACTACGAGCAGTACTTC. It encodes CSASEDYEQYF.

Many counts were recorded for this clonotype. The V and J genes are TRBV4-1 and TRBJ2-1, with 7 nucleotides matching TRBD1. Germline assignment: CDR1 MGHRA and CDR2 YSYEKL. The CDR3 consists of 16 residues. Trimming at V came to 0 bases and at J to 2 bases, leaving 4 bases not matched to a gene. In DNA, the CDR3 is TGCGCCAGCAGCCAAGATCGACAGGGACCCTACAATGAGCAGTTCTTC. This sequence encodes CASSQDRQGPYNEQFF.

Details on this clonotype: Given a much more abundant clone one base away, this may be a read error. The chain carries TRBV7-2 and TRBJ2-7; D uncertain. The germline V gene encodes CDR1 SGHTA and CDR2 FQGNSA. CDR3 length equals 12 residues. The CDR3 DNA sequence: TGTGCCAGCAGCTTTAATTACTACGAGCGGTACTTC. Translation: CASSFNYYERYF.